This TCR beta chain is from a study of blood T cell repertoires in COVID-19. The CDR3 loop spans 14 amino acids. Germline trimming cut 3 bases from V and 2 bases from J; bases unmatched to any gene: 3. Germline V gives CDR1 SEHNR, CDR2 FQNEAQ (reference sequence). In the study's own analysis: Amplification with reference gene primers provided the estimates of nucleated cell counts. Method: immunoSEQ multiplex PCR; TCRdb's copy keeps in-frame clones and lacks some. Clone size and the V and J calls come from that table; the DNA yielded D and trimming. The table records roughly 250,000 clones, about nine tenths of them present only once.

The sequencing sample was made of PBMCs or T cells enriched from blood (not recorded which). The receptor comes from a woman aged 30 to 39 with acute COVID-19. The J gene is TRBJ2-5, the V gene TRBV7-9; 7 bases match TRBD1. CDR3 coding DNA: TGTGCCAGCAGCTTGGGACAGATGCAAGAGACCCAGTACTTC. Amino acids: CASSLGQMQETQYF.